Listed here is a single T cell receptor (beta chain). Its matching antigen is unknown. These data originate in a study of chemoradiotherapy in HPV16-positive cancers. Study findings and constraints: During treatment, candidate HPV-specific clones and E7-related motifs expanded in tumor.

The data were produced by immunoSEQ multiplex PCR, yet TCRdb's version contains in-frame clones alone and is incomplete. The sample records roughly 28,000 clones, roughly nine tenths being singletons. The CDR3 contains 15 residues. Losses at the gene ends were 5 bases for V and 5 bases for J; bases not matched to a gene: 10. Per germline, CDR1 MNHEY and CDR2 SVGAGI. The sequencing used blood, collected from a patient who underwent chemoradiotherapy. The rearrangement uses TRBV6-5 and TRBJ2-7, with 9 positions matching TRBD1. The sequence came from a human donor with HPV-associated anogenital cancer. The CDR3 protein is CASSTGGGRPHEQYF. As DNA, the CDR3 is TGTGCCAGCAGTACAGGGGGCGGGAGACCCCACGAGCAGTACTTC.